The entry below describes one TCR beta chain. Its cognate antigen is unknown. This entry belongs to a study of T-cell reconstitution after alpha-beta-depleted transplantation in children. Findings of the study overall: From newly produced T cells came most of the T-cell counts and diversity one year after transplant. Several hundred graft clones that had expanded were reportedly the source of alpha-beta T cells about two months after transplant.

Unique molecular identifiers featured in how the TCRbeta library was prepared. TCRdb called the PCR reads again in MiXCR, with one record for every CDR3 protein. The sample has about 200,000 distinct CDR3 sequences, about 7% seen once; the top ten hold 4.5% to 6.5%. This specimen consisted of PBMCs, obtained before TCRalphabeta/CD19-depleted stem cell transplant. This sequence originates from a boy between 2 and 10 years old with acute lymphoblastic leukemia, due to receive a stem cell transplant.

The CDR3 nucleotides read TGTGCCAGTAGTCCCGGAGTCGGGCCCAACAATGAGCAGTTCTTC. It specifies CASSPGVGPNNEQFF. The rearrangement links TRBV19 to TRBJ2-1; D gene ambiguous. This CDR3 is 15 amino acids long. Germline V CDR1 and CDR2: LNHDA, SQIVND (reference sequence). The V and J ends lost 5 bases and 5 bases respectively, with 16 bases between them.